This T cell receptor beta chain is drawn from a study of cytomegalovirus exposure and HLA in healthy donors. This clone was detected only a few times. Amplification used 60 Vbeta primers and 13 Jbeta primers. The method was immunoSEQ multiplex PCR; TCRdb's version includes in-frame clones alone and lacks a portion of them. Among 90,000 to 120,000 clones listed, around 80% were seen once. This CDR3 comprises 16 residues. Trimming left V 5 bases short and J 5 bases short, with 18 bases between. Germline assignment: CDR1 MDHEN and CDR2 SYDVKM. This TCR came from a woman in her forties in good health and CMV-seronegative. The sample consisted of PBMCs. The chain recombines TRBV28 with TRBJ2-2, with D possibly matching TRBD2 (7 bases). CDR3 sequence reads: CASSDFGRGGTGELFF. The CDR3 DNA is TGTGCCAGCAGTGACTTTGGGAGGGGGGGAACCGGGGAGCTGTTTTTT.